Shown below are 20 T cell receptor beta chains from a single sample sequenced in a study of naive and memory T cell subsets. The beta constant-region primer was an equimolar mix of two oligonucleotides covering TRBC1 and TRBC2. Four rounds of PCR amplified the ligated cDNA using nested alpha and beta constant-region primers plus SP2. Via MiXCR, TCRdb re-called the UMI-ligation and nested PCR reads, giving one row per CDR3 protein. This table has some 110,000 distinct CDR3 sequences, 35% to 40% appearing once. Sequenced: central memory CD4+ T cells from blood. All receptors come from a human donor in good health.

The J gene is TRBJ2-1, the V gene TRBV20-1; possibly TRBD1 for D (5 bases). The germline gives CDR1 DFQATT, CDR2 SNEGSKA (reference sequence). This CDR3 is 16 amino acids long. The ends were cut back, 0 bases at V and 10 bases at J, with 22 bases in the middle. CDR3 sequence (DNA): TGCAGTGCTAGAGATTTTTCAGGGCCCGGGCTACACGAGCAGTTCTTC. Residues: CSARDFSGPGLHEQFF.

This sequence joins TRBV6-6 and TRBJ1-1; 7 bases agree with TRBD1. CDR3 size: 14 residues. Germline CDR1 reads MNHNY; CDR2 reads SVGAGI (reference sequence). Germline trimming cut 6 bases from V and 3 bases from J; bases unmatched to any gene: 7. This CDR3 is CASSIQGSYTEAFF. The DNA of the CDR3 is TGTGCCAGCAGCATACAGGGGTCTTACACTGAAGCTTTCTTT.

This clonotype was counted between two and nine times. The chain employs TRBV11-3 and TRBJ2-5, with 9 bases fitting TRBD2. Germline V gives CDR1 SGHNT, CDR2 YENEEA. V dropped 3 bases and J dropped 1; count of bases not matched to a gene: 3. CDR3 length equals 15 residues. The CDR3 loop reads CASSFSSGVQETQYF. As DNA, the CDR3 is TGTGCCAGCAGCTTTTCTAGCGGGGTCCAAGAGACCCAGTACTTC. The complete variable domain, with remaining parts taken from reference TRBV11-3 and TRBJ2-5, reads EAGVVQSPRYKIIEKKQPVAFWCNPISGHNTLYWYLQNLGQGPELLIRYENEEAVDDSQLPKDRFSAERLKGVDSTLKIQPAELGDSAVYLCASSFSSGVQETQYFGPGTRLLVL.

This clonotype was detected ten times or more. The chain has TRBV6-5 and TRBJ2-1; 8 bases map to TRBD2. The CDR3 spans 15 residues. CDR1 is MNHEY, CDR2 SVGAGI, per germline. J was trimmed by 6 bases and V by 4 bases; bases with no gene match: 8. This CDR3 reads CASSFTRTSINEQFF. CDR3 nucleotide sequence: TGTGCCAGCAGTTTTACCAGGACTAGCATCAATGAGCAGTTCTTC.

This rearrangement joins TRBV28 to TRBJ2-7; TRBD2 matches 8 bases. V shed 3 bases, J shed 5 bases, and the junction held 6 bases outside the gene matches. Germline V lookup: CDR1 MDHEN, CDR2 SYDVKM. This CDR3 contains 14 residues. CDR3 amino acids: CASSLVGRADEQYF. In DNA, the CDR3 is TGTGCCAGCAGTTTGGTCGGGAGGGCCGACGAGCAGTACTTC. Supplemented by reference TRBV28 and TRBJ2-7, the full variable domain reads DVKVTQSSRYLVKRTGEKVFLECVQDMDHENMFWYRQDPGLGLRLIYFSYDVKMKEKGDIPEGYSVSREKKERFSLILESASTNQTSMYLCASSLVGRADEQYFGPGTRLTVT.

CDR3 nucleotide sequence: TGCGCCAGCAGCCAAGATCGCCGGGAGGGCGGGGATACGCAGTATTTT. As protein: CASSQDRREGGDTQYF. The chain combines TRBV4-3 with TRBJ2-3, with 8 bases fitting TRBD2. With 0 bases clipped from V and 6 bases from J, the junction kept 8 bases outside the gene matches. The CDR3 sequence is 16 residues long. Germline CDR1 is LGHNA and CDR2 is YSLEER.

The table lists this clonotype with many counts. V gene TRBV29-1 combines with J gene TRBJ2-1; TRBD1 is a possible D gene (5 bases). Germline CDR1 and CDR2: SQVTM and ANQGSEA. Trimming left V 7 bases short and J 7 bases short, with 11 bases between. This CDR3 region has 11 residues. The chain's CDR3 is CSAAPGNEQFF. The CDR3 nucleotides are TGCAGCGCTGCCCCAGGGAATGAGCAGTTCTTC.

CDR3 in amino acids: CASSLDSRSSYNEQFF. The CDR3 coding sequence is TGCGCCAGCAGCCTGGATAGCAGGAGCTCCTACAATGAGCAGTTCTTC. The chain has TRBV4-1 and TRBJ2-1; D is uncertain. V was clipped by 4 bases and J by 0 bases, with 13 bases between them. The CDR3 has 16 amino acids. Germline V CDR1 and CDR2: MGHRA, YSYEKL.

This rearrangement joins TRBV7-2 to TRBJ2-4; D not resolved. Between the trimmed V and J ends, which lost 0 bases and 6 bases, there was a span of 18 bases. Germline CDR1 SGHTA, CDR2 FQGNSA. This CDR3 is 17 amino acids long. CDR3 nucleotides: TGTGCCAGCAGCTTAGCCTCTATGACGACCTCGACAAACATTCAGTACTTC. This codes for CASSLASMTTSTNIQYF.

J is TRBJ1-5 and V is TRBV20-1, with D possibly TRBD1 on 5 matching bases. Trimming cost V 0 bases and J 6 bases, with 12 bases left between them. The germline CDR1 and CDR2 sequences are DFQATT and SNEGSKA (reference sequence). The CDR3 length is 14 residues. The DNA for the CDR3 is TGCAGTGCTAGAGATACGAGGGGAATTCAGCCCCAGCATTTT. Translating it yields CSARDTRGIQPQHF.

This rearrangement joins TRBV28 to TRBJ2-1; D is perhaps TRBD2 (7 bases). Germline V gives CDR1 MDHEN, CDR2 SYDVKM. The CDR3 is made up of 14 amino acids. V lost 7 bases to trimming and J lost 7 bases, with 17 bases between them. CDR3 nucleotides: TGTGCCAGCACCTGGCGCGGGGGCAGGAATGAGCAGTTCTTC. Protein product: CASTWRGGRNEQFF.

This clonotype has more than one count but fewer than ten. DNA of the CDR3: TGTGCCAGCAGCCCCCTACGGGACAGACAAGAGACCCAGTACTTC. It yields the protein CASSPLRDRQETQYF. The chain carries TRBV11-2 and TRBJ2-5; TRBD1 matches at 7 bases. The CDR3 covers 15 residues. Germline-derived CDR1 and CDR2 are SGHAT and FQNNGV. V trimming: 5 bases; J trimming: 2 bases; junction bases outside the gene matches: 8.

The chain has TRBV20-1 and TRBJ2-7; TRBD2 might be the D (5 bases). Germline V gives CDR1 DFQATT, CDR2 SNEGSKA (reference sequence). This CDR3 region has 14 residues. Trimming took 0 bases from V and 6 from J, leaving 15 bases between them. As DNA, the CDR3 is TGCAGTGCTAGAGAGAGTGGGAGCCGAAGCGAGCAGTACTTC. Its protein product is CSARESGSRSEQYF.

The CDR3 is CASSAPGKLYEQYF. For the CDR3, the DNA is TGTGCCAGCAGTGCCCCAGGGAAATTGTACGAGCAGTACTTC. The rearrangement links TRBV28 to TRBJ2-7; perhaps TRBD1 as D (5 bases). CDR1 is MDHEN, CDR2 SYDVKM, per germline. Trimming cost V 5 bases and J 4 bases, with 15 bases left between them. CDR3 size: 14 residues. Using reference TRBV28 and TRBJ2-7 for the parts outside the CDR3, the full variable domain is DVKVTQSSRYLVKRTGEKVFLECVQDMDHENMFWYRQDPGLGLRLIYFSYDVKMKEKGDIPEGYSVSREKKERFSLILESASTNQTSMYLCASSAPGKLYEQYFGPGTRLTVT.

With respect to this clonotype: An end of the junction differs from the germline gene, which may be a read error. The chain carries TRBV2 and TRBJ2-2, with TRBD2 identical over 10 bases. This CDR3 spans 14 amino acids. CDR1 and CDR2 (germline): SNHLY, FYNNEI. The CDR3 nucleotides are TGTGCCAGCAAGCGGGAGGGCACCGCCGGGGAGCTGGTTTTT. As protein: CASKREGTAGELVF.

This clonotype came up a few times. The chain is built from TRBV28 and TRBJ2-5, with 12 bases that match TRBD2. The V gene's germline CDR1 is MDHEN and CDR2 SYDVKM. The CDR3 has 18 amino acids. Trimming at V came to 1 base and at J to 2 bases, leaving 8 bases not matched to a gene. DNA for the CDR3: TGTGCCAGCAGTTTATTAGCTAGCGGGAGGGCTGGACAAGAGACCCAGTACTTC. Its protein is CASSLLASGRAGQETQYF.

This clonotype came up many times. This chain uses TRBV12-3 or TRBV12-4 with TRBJ1-5, with 9 bases fitting TRBD1. CDR3 size: 16 residues. Losses at the gene ends were 4 bases for V and 0 bases for J; bases not matched to a gene: 4. For the CDR3, the DNA is TGTGCCAGCAGTTCGACAGGGGGTGTTAGCAATCAGCCCCAGCATTTT. The encoded protein is CASSSTGGVSNQPQHF.

The chain joins TRBV12-3 or TRBV12-4 to TRBJ1-5, with unresolved D. Trimming removed 6 bases from V and 7 bases from J, with 13 bases in between. The CDR3 runs to 13 residues. DNA of the CDR3: TGTGCCAGCAGGTATAGCGGGAACCAGCCCCAGCATTTT. This sequence encodes CASRYSGNQPQHF.

The chain joins TRBV28 to TRBJ1-1; no reliable D call. With 7 bases removed from V and 11 bases from J, the gap between germline ends came to 11 bases. Germline V lookup: CDR1 MDHEN, CDR2 SYDVKM. The CDR3 contains 10 residues. CDR3 DNA: TGTGCCAGCAAAGGAGTCTCGGCTTTCTTT. Amino acid sequence: CASKGVSAFF.

In this sample, this clonotype turned up a few times. This CDR3 reads CATRDPYEQYF. The CDR3 nucleotides are TGTGCCACCAGGGATCCCTACGAGCAGTACTTC. The chain uses TRBV28 and TRBJ2-7, with a weak D call TRBD1 (5 bases). The CDR3 contains 11 residues. Germline CDR1 MDHEN, CDR2 SYDVKM. Trimming stripped 10 bases from V and 2 bases from J, with 9 bases between.